This T cell receptor (beta chain) was sequenced for a study of cytomegalovirus exposure and HLA in healthy donors. Notes on the study in general: A later analysis found TCR association rates differed by HLA locus, highest for DRB1 and lowest for HLA-C.

As for this clone: Its specificity is not known. Other DNA sequences in this sample translate to the same CDR3.

The PCR employed 60 Vbeta primers together with 13 Jbeta primers. Data came from immunoSEQ multiplex PCR; TCRdb stores just in-frame clones and leaves some out. The sample shows about 92,000 clones, roughly 73% of them seen only once. The V end lost 4 bases, the J end lost 3 bases, and 12 bases lay between the germline ends. In germline, CDR1 is SEHNR, CDR2 FQNEAQ (reference sequence). The CDR3 loop spans 14 amino acids. Material: PBMCs. V gene TRBV7-9 combines with J gene TRBJ1-2; D unclear. The sequence came from a man aged 50 to 59 in good health and CMV-seropositive. CDR3 coding DNA: TGTGCCAGCAGCTCAGAGGGAATCGACTATGGCTACACCTTC. This codes for CASSSEGIDYGYTF.